The clone carrying this T cell receptor beta chain was picked up many times. Its antigen is unidentified. The TCR beta CDR3 regions underwent amplification using RNA transcripts as the source. In the first-round RT-PCR of the TCR CDR3, the HTBI primer set was used. Using its own MiXCR run on the multiplex PCR reads, TCRdb lists one record per CDR3 protein. The sample lists some 150,000 distinct CDR3 sequences, 22% occurring once. This specimen belongs to a study of T cells in Graves' hyperthyroidism and ophthalmopathy. The CDR3 is 15 amino acids. Germline V CDR1 and CDR2: LGHNT, FRNRAP. The J segment lost 5 bases and the V segment lost 7 bases, leaving 7 bases of the junction unmatched. General study findings and limits: Most thyroid clonotypes expanded above 0.001 were also detected in blood.

The V call is TRBV12-5, the J call TRBJ2-7, with 14 bases fitting TRBD2. This clonotype originated in a woman aged 50 to 60 with Graves' hyperthyroidism that later progressed to Graves' ophthalmopathy. Sequencing was performed on blood. CDR3 region: CASDPTSGRGNEQYF. In DNA form, the CDR3 reads TGTGCTAGTGACCCGACTAGCGGGAGGGGGAACGAGCAGTACTTC.